A single sample is the source of the 18 T cell receptor beta chains below, sequenced in a study of blood T cell repertoires in COVID-19. This table comes from immunoSEQ multiplex PCR, and its TCRdb copy is limited to in-frame clones, with some not included. The sample lists 300,000 to 400,000 clones, just over 85% seen once, with approximately 4.4% in the top ten. The sequenced sample was PBMCs or T cells enriched from blood (not recorded which). These receptors originate from a woman in her thirties or forties with acute COVID-19.

This chain uses TRBV15 with TRBJ1-6, with a possible D match to TRBD1 (5 bases). The CDR3 covers 15 residues. Germline lookup yields CDR1 LNHNV and CDR2 YYDKDF (reference sequence). Between the trimmed V and J ends, which lost 5 bases and 8 bases, there was a span of 16 bases. CDR3 sequence (DNA): TGTGCCACCAGCGGAAGTCGGGGGGAGGATTCACCCCTCCACTTT. The encoded protein is CATSGSRGEDSPLHF.

The gene calls are TRBV6-2 or TRBV6-3 and TRBJ2-7; TRBD1 matches at 8 bases. V lost 6 bases and J lost 5; bases outside the gene matches: 9. CDR1 MNHEY and CDR2 SVGEGT come from the germline V gene. The CDR3 loop spans 14 amino acids. The CDR3, as DNA: TGTGCCAGCAGCCCAGGACAGGGAGTCCACGAGCAGTACTTC. Its translation is CASSPGQGVHEQYF.

The CDR3 here is CASSLVGRRYYGYTF. CDR3 coding DNA: TGTGCCAGCAGCTTAGTAGGGAGGCGATACTATGGCTACACCTTC. The chain carries TRBV11-3 and TRBJ1-2; D is unresolved. Germline values: CDR1 SGHNT, CDR2 YENEEA. The CDR3 runs 15 residues. V shed 1 base and J shed 3 bases, with 12 bases lying between them.

The chain employs TRBV7-9 and TRBJ1-3; a weak D match, TRBD1 (5 bases). The CDR3 spans 16 residues. Per germline, CDR1 SEHNR and CDR2 FQNEAQ (reference sequence). V lost 1 base to trimming and J lost 0 bases, with 10 bases between them. The chain's CDR3 is CASSLDQGLSGNTIYF. As DNA, the CDR3 is TGTGCCAGCAGCTTAGATCAGGGTCTCTCTGGAAACACCATATATTTT.

The chain uses TRBV7-2 and TRBJ2-1; D possibly corresponds to TRBD2 (6 bases). The CDR3 is made up of 16 amino acids. Germline CDR1 reads SGHTA; CDR2 reads FQGNSA. V lost 1 base, J lost 5 bases, and 15 bases lay in between. Written as DNA, the CDR3 is TGTGCCAGCAGCTTAGTCGGGTCGGGGGTCCACAATGAGCAGTTCTTC. It encodes CASSLVGSGVHNEQFF.

This chain links TRBV6-4 with TRBJ2-3; 9 positions match TRBD1. The germline V gene encodes CDR1 MRHNA and CDR2 SNTAGT. The CDR3 loop spans 17 amino acids. Trimming took 0 bases from V and 0 from J; bases not matched to a gene: 4. The chain's CDR3 is CASSDSTQGASTDTQYF. CDR3 nucleotides: TGTGCCAGCAGTGACTCGACACAGGGGGCTAGCACAGATACGCAGTATTTT.

This clone was observed at least ten times. The chain employs TRBV10-3 and TRBJ1-6; D is ambiguous. The CDR3 has 15 residues. V dropped 0 bases and J dropped 2 bases, with 5 bases sitting between them. Germline values: CDR1 ENHRY, CDR2 SYGVKD. The CDR3 sequence is CAISESATYNSPLHF. The CDR3 DNA reads TGTGCCATCAGTGAGTCAGCTACCTATAATTCACCCCTCCACTTT.

The J gene is TRBJ1-2, the V gene TRBV7-9, with D maybe TRBD1 (6 bases). Germline V gene lookup returns CDR1 SEHNR and CDR2 FQNEAQ (reference sequence). V was pared by 4 bases and J by 0 bases, with 12 bases between. This CDR3 is 15 amino acids long. The CDR3 spells CASSSSGVTNYGYTF. CDR3 bases: TGTGCCAGCAGCTCATCAGGGGTTACTAACTATGGCTACACCTTC.

V is TRBV19 and J is TRBJ2-2; no reliable D call. V lost 2 bases, J lost 5 bases, and 12 bases lay in between. CDR3 length: 15 amino acids. Per the germline V gene, CDR1 is LNHDA and CDR2 is SQIVND (reference sequence). The CDR3 DNA is TGTGCCAGTAGTATACCCCTGAGGCGGACCGGGGAGCTGTTTTTT. Translation: CASSIPLRRTGELFF.

This rearrangement joins TRBV21-1 to TRBJ1-1; the table's D call TRBD1 went unverified against the DNA. TRBV21-1 is labeled a pseudogene. The CDR3 runs 13 residues. The CDR3 nucleotides read TGTGCCAGCCAACAGGGAATGAACACTGAAGCTTTCTTT. Translation gives CASQQGMNTEAFF.

The V gene is TRBV19, the J gene TRBJ1-2; 9 nucleotides agree with TRBD1. Germline CDR1 and CDR2: LNHDA and SQIVND (reference sequence). V shed 6 bases, J shed 7 bases, and the junction held 6 bases outside the gene matches. The CDR3 runs to 13 residues. The CDR3 protein is CASRRQGESGYTF. The CDR3, as DNA: TGTGCCAGTAGAAGACAGGGGGAAAGTGGCTACACCTTC.

The CDR3 sequence: CASSRLAGGMRDTQYF. The CDR3 DNA sequence: TGTGCCAGTAGTAGACTAGCGGGAGGGATGAGAGATACGCAGTATTTT. The J gene is TRBJ2-3, the V gene TRBV19; 14 bases agree with TRBD2. This CDR3 is 16 amino acids long. V lost 4 bases and J lost 5; bases outside the gene matches: 5. Per germline, CDR1 LNHDA and CDR2 SQIVND (reference sequence).

This chain links TRBV7-2 with TRBJ2-1, with a tentative D call TRBD2 (6 bases). Per the germline V gene, CDR1 is SGHTA and CDR2 is FQGNSA. The CDR3 length is 13 residues. Trimming stripped 2 bases from V and 10 bases from J, with 12 bases between. For the CDR3, the DNA is TGTGCCAGCAGCTTAACGGGAGTTGGCGAGCAGTTCTTC. Its protein product is CASSLTGVGEQFF.

The rearrangement links TRBV27 to TRBJ2-3; 11 bases agree with TRBD1. J gave up 7 bases and V 2 bases, and 2 bases lay outside the gene matches. Per germline, CDR1 MNHEY and CDR2 SMNVEV (reference sequence). This CDR3 contains 14 residues. The CDR3 nucleotides are TGTGCCAGCAGTTTAGGACAGGGGGCTTATACGCAGTATTTT. It codes for CASSLGQGAYTQYF.

V is TRBV6-2 or TRBV6-3 and J is TRBJ2-1; 7 positions agree with TRBD1. Germline V CDR1 and CDR2: MNHEY, SVGEGT. The ends lost 0 bases at V and 6 bases at J; junction bases unmatched: 2. The CDR3 is 14 amino acids. The chain's CDR3 is CASSYSRGSNEQFF. CDR3 coding DNA: TGTGCCAGCAGTTACTCCAGGGGGTCCAATGAGCAGTTCTTC.

This clone was observed a single time. V and J are TRBV7-9 and TRBJ1-1; 9 bases line up with TRBD1. Germline-derived CDR1 and CDR2 are SEHNR and FQNEAQ (reference sequence). The CDR3 has 13 amino acids. Written as DNA, the CDR3 is TGTGCAGTCGGGACAGGGTCCCTTACTGAAGCTTTCTTT. Amino acid sequence: CAVGTGSLTEAFF.

J is TRBJ1-4 and V is TRBV19; 9 bases agree with TRBD1. This CDR3 is built from 15 residues. The J segment lost 8 bases and the V segment lost 0 bases, leaving 4 bases of the junction unmatched. Germline assignment: CDR1 LNHDA and CDR2 SQIVND (reference sequence). The CDR3 DNA is TGTGCCAGTAGTATAGAAGGGACAGGGTACGAAAAACTGTTTTTT. Its translation is CASSIEGTGYEKLFF.

V usage is TRBV28 and J usage is TRBJ2-7; TRBD2 matches at 9 bases. Germline values: CDR1 MDHEN, CDR2 SYDVKM. CDR3 length: 23 residues. V gave up 8 bases and J gave up 2 bases; unmatched junction bases: 34. The CDR3 DNA sequence: TGTGCCAGCCATCGACGCGGGAGGGCCAGTGGGGGGCGTGAGGCTCAAAAACCCTACGAGCAGTACTTC. This codes for CASHRRGRASGGREAQKPYEQYF. The full variable domain, completed using reference TRBV28 and TRBJ2-7, is DVKVTQSSRYLVKRTGEKVFLECVQDMDHENMFWYRQDPGLGLRLIYFSYDVKMKEKGDIPEGYSVSREKKERFSLILESASTNQTSMYLCASHRRGRASGGREAQKPYEQYFGPGTRLTVT.